The sequence of this T cell receptor beta chain was determined in a study of patients and donors after allogeneic stem cell transplantation. TCRdb reprocessed the RT-PCR reads via MiXCR and lists one record per CDR3 protein. The sample includes around 170,000 distinct CDR3 sequences, about a quarter seen only once; the top ten take roughly 27%. The table lists this clonotype with a few counts. The source is a human donor who was either an allogeneic HSCT recipient or a stem cell or donor lymphocyte infusion donor (not recorded which). It is not recorded whose cells these are; they may come from a transplant donor. Sequenced: blood, either unsorted or a sorted T cell fraction (not recorded which).

CDR3 sequence: CASSHEGGDEKLFF. In DNA form, the CDR3 reads TGCGCCAGCAGCCACGAAGGGGGGGATGAAAAACTGTTTTTT. This chain uses TRBV5-1 with TRBJ1-4; a weak D match, TRBD1 (6 bases). Germline V gives CDR1 SGHRS, CDR2 YFSETQ. The V end was cut by 4 bases, the J end by 6 bases, with 13 bases between. The CDR3 covers 14 residues.